The clone carrying this T cell receptor beta chain was seen repeatedly, ten times or more. No antigen is known for it. Preparation of the TCRbeta library was carried out with unique molecular identifiers. TCRdb called the PCR reads again in MiXCR, with one record for every CDR3 protein. The data show under 300,000 distinct CDR3 sequences, approximately 10% seen once. This entry comes from a study of T-cell reconstitution after alpha-beta-depleted transplantation in children. General study results and limits: Some patients' high day-60 TCRbeta diversity was attributed to recipient cells surviving conditioning. The origin of alpha-beta T cells about two months after transplant was reportedly several hundred expanded graft clones. T-cell numbers and diversity, one year after transplant, stemmed largely from T cells that were newly produced.

This CDR3 spans 12 amino acids. Germline CDR1 reads MDHEN; CDR2 reads SYDVKM. Trimming took 4 bases from V and 3 from J, leaving 7 bases between them. The chain uses TRBV28 and TRBJ2-7; no clear D gene. Sequencing used peripheral blood, obtained 180 days after TCRalphabeta/CD19-depleted stem cell transplant. This TCR was sampled from a male patient aged 2-9 years who had a stem cell transplant for chronic granulomatous disease, so the T cells may come from the graft donor. The CDR3 loop is CASSSALYEQYF. The CDR3 DNA is TGTGCCAGCAGTTCTGCCCTCTACGAGCAGTACTTC.